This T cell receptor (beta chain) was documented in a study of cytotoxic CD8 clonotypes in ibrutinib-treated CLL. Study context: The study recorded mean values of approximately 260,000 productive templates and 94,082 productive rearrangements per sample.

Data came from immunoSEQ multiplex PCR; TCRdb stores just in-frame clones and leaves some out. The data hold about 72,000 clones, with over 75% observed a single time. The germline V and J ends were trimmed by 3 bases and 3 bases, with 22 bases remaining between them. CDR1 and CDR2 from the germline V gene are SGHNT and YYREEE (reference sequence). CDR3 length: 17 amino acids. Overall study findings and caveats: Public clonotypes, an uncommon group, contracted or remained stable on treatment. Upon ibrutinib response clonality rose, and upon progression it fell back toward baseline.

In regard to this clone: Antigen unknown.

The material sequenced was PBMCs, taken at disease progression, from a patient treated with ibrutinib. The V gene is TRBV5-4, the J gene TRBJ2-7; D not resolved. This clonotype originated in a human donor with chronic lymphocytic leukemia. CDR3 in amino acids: CASSSNLPLKARYEQYF. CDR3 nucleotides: TGTGCCAGCAGCTCAAACTTGCCCCTCAAAGCCCGCTACGAGCAGTACTTC.